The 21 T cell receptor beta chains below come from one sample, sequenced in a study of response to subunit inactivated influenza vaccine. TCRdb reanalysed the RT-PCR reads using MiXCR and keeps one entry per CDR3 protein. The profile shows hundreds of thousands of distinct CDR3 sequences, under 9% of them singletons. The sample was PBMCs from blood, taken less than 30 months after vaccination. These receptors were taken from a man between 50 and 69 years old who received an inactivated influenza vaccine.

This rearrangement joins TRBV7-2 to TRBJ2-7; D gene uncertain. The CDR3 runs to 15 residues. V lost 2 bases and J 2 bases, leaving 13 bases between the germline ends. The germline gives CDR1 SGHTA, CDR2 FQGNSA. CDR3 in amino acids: CASSLMALNPYEQYF. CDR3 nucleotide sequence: TGTGCCAGCAGCTTAATGGCCCTGAACCCCTACGAGCAGTACTTC. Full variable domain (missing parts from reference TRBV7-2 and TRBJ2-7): GAGVSQSPSNKVTEKGKDVELRCDPISGHTALYWYRQSLGQGLEFLIYFQGNSAPDKSGLPSDRFSAERTGGSVSTLTIQRTQQEDSAVYLCASSLMALNPYEQYFGPGTRLTVT.

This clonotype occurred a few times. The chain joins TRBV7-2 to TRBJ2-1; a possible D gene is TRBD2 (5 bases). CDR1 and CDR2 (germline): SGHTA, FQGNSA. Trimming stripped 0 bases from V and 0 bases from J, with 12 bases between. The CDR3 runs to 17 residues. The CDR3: CASSLAVTGSSYNEQFF. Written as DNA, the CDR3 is TGTGCCAGCAGCTTAGCCGTTACGGGGAGCTCCTACAATGAGCAGTTCTTC.

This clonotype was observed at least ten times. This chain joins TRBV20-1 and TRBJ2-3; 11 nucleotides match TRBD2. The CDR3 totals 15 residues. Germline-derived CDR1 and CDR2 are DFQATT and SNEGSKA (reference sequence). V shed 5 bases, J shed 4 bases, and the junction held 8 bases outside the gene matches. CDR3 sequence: CSAQSGTSGADTQYF. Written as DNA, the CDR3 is TGCAGTGCTCAGAGCGGGACTAGCGGTGCAGATACGCAGTATTTT.

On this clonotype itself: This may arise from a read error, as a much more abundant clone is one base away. CDR3 in DNA: TGTGCCAGCAGCCCCGCTAATTTTGGGACTAGCGTCAGGGAGCAGTTCTTC. It yields the protein CASSPANFGTSVREQFF. The chain employs TRBV6-2 or TRBV6-3 and TRBJ2-1; 10 positions agree with TRBD2. Germline assignment: CDR1 MNHEY and CDR2 SVGEGT. The J segment lost 10 bases and the V segment lost 6 bases, leaving 18 bases of the junction unmatched. There are 17 residues in the CDR3.

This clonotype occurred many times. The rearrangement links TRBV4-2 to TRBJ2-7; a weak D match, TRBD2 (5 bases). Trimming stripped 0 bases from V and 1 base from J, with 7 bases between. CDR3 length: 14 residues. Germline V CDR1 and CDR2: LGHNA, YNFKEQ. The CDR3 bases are TGTGCCAGCAGCCAAGAGGACTTATCCTACGAGCAGTACTTC. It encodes CASSQEDLSYEQYF.

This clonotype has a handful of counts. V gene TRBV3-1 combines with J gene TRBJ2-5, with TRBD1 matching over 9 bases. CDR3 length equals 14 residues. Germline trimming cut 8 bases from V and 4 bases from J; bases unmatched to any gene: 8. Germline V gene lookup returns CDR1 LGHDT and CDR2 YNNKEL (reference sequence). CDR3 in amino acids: CASRAGQGGETQYF. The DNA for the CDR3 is TGTGCCAGCCGGGCGGGACAGGGAGGAGAGACCCAGTACTTC.

This CDR3 reads CASSEGRVLAEQYF. The DNA for the CDR3 is TGTGCCAGCAGTGAAGGTAGGGTCCTAGCGGAGCAGTACTTC. The V and J genes are TRBV2 and TRBJ2-7, with D perhaps matching TRBD2 (6 bases). Germline-derived CDR1 and CDR2 are SNHLY and FYNNEI. This CDR3 is built from 14 residues. V lost 1 base and J lost 7, with 14 bases in between.

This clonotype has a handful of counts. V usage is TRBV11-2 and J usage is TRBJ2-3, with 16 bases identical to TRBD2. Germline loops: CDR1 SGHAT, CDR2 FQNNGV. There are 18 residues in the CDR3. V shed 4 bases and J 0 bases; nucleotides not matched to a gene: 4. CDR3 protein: CASSSGTSGGGSTDTQYF. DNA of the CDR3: TGTGCCAGCAGCTCCGGGACTAGCGGGGGGGGCAGCACAGATACGCAGTATTTT.

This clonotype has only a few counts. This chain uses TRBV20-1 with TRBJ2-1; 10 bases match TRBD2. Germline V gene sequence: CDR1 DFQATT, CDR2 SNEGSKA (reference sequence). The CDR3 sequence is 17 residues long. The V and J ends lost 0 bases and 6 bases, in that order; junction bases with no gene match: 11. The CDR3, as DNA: TGCAGTGCTAGAGACCCATTACTAGCGGGAAAACTCAATGAGCAGTTCTTC. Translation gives CSARDPLLAGKLNEQFF.

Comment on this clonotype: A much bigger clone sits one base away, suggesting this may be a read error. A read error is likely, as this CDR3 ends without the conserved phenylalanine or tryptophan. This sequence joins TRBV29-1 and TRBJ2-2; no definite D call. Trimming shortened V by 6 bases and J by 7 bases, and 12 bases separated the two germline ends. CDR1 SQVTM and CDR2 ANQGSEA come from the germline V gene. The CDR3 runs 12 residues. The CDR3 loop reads CSVNSGVGELFI. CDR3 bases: TGCAGCGTGAATAGTGGAGTCGGGGAGCTGTTTATT.

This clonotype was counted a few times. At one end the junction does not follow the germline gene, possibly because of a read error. The CDR3: CASSGSLYPHF. As DNA, the CDR3 is TGTGCCAGCAGCGGGTCATTATATCCCCACTTC. This rearrangement joins TRBV11-2 to TRBJ2-5; D unresolved. Germline V gene lookup returns CDR1 SGHAT and CDR2 FQNNGV. The CDR3 spans 11 residues.

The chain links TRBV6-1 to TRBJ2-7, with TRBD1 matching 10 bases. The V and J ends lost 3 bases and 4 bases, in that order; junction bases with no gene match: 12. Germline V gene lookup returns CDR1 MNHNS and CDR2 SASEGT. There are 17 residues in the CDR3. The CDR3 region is CASSDPPLTGGHYEQYF. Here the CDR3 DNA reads TGTGCCAGCAGTGACCCGCCCCTGACAGGGGGCCATTACGAGCAGTACTTC.

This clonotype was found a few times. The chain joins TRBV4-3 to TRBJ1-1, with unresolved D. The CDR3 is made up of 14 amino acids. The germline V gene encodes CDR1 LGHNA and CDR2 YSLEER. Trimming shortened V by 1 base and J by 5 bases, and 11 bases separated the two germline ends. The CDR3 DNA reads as TGCGCCAGCAGCCAAGGGCAGGTCGGGACTGAAGCTTTCTTT. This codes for CASSQGQVGTEAFF.

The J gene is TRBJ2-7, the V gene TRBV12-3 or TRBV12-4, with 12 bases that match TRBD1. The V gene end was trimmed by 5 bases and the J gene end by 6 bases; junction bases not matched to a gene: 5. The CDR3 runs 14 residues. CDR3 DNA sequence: TGTGCCAGCAGTACGGGACAGGGGGCTGTCGAGCAGTACTTC. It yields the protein CASSTGQGAVEQYF.

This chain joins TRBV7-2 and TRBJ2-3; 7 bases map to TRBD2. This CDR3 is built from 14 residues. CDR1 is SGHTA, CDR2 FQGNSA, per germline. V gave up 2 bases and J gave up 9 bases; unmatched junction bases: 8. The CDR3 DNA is TGTGCCAGCAGCTTAAATCCTTGGGAGGGAACGCAGTATTTT. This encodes CASSLNPWEGTQYF.

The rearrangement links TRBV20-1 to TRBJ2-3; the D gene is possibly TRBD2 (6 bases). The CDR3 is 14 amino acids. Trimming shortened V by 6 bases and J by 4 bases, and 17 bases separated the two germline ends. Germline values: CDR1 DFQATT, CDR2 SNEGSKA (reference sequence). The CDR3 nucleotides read TGCAGTGCCTCGTCGGGGGTAGCTCCAGATACGCAGTATTTT. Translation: CSASSGVAPDTQYF.

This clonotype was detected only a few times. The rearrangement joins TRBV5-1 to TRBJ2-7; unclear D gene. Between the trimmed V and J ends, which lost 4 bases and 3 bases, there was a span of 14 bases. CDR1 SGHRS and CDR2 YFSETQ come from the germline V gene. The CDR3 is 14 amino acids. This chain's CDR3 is CASSPPSQVYEQYF. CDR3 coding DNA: TGCGCCAGCAGCCCCCCGTCGCAGGTCTACGAGCAGTACTTC.

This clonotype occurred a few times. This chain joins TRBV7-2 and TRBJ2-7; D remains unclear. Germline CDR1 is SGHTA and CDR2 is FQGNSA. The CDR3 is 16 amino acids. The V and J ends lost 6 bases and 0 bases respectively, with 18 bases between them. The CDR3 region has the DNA TGTGCCAGCAGTCAGATTGGACGGCGTGGCTCCTACGAGCAGTACTTC. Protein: CASSQIGRRGSYEQYF.

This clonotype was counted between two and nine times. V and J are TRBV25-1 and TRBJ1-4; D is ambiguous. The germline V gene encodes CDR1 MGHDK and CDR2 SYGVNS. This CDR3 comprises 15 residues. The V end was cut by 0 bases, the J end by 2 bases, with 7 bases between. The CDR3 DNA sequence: TGTGCCAGCAGTGAATATTCTGGGACTAATGAAAAACTGTTTTTT. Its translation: CASSEYSGTNEKLFF.

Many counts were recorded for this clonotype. Here the CDR3 DNA reads TGCAGCGTTGAATCTCTTCGGTATACGCAGTATTTT. Protein: CSVESLRYTQYF. The gene calls are TRBV29-1 and TRBJ2-3; D gene unclear. Trimming removed 2 bases at V and 7 bases at J, with 10 bases between. The germline V gene has CDR1 SQVTM and CDR2 ANQGSEA. The CDR3 is made up of 12 amino acids.

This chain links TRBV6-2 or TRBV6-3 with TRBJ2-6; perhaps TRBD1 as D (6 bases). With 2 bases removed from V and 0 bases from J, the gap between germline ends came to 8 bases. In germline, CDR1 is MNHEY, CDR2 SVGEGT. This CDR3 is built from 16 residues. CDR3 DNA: TGTGCCAGCAGTTACGTCAGGGGCTCTGGGGCCAACGTCCTGACTTTC. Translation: CASSYVRGSGANVLTF.